This T cell receptor (beta chain) was obtained from a study of cytomegalovirus exposure and HLA in healthy donors. Regarding the study as a whole: Common viral pathogens (according to a later analysis) appeared linked to several of the most significant clusters.

Points on this clone: The antigen is not known.

CDR1 is LNHDA and CDR2 is SQIVND in the germline V gene (reference sequence). There are 13 residues in the CDR3. Trimming removed 5 bases from V and 1 base from J, with 6 bases in between. The study ran its PCR with 60 Vbeta and 13 Jbeta primers. Data came from immunoSEQ multiplex PCR; TCRdb stores just in-frame clones and leaves some out. The table shows about 140,000 clones, with 70% to 90% occurring only once. The chain has TRBV19 and TRBJ2-1; no clear D. This TCR came from a woman between 35 and 50 years old in good health and CMV-seronegative. The sequenced sample was PBMCs. As DNA, the CDR3 is TGTGCCAGTAGTCTGCGGTCCTACAATGAGCAGTTCTTC. Amino acid sequence: CASSLRSYNEQFF.